This TCR beta chain was identified during a study of control samples from healthy donors and cancer patients. The CDR3 loop spans 13 amino acids. Per germline, CDR1 SEHNR and CDR2 FQNEAQ (reference sequence). V gave up 5 bases and J gave up 1 base, with 9 bases separating them. Generated by immunoSEQ multiplex PCR, the TCRdb table keeps only in-frame clones and is missing some. This repertoire shows 45,000 to 60,000 clones, roughly 92% found once; its top ten account for about 0.8%. The J gene is TRBJ2-7, the V gene TRBV7-9, with a tentative D call TRBD1 (6 bases). The source of this sequence is a man aged 30 to 45 with colorectal cancer. The sample consisted of PBMCs. CDR3: CASSTDSSYEQYF. In nucleotides, the CDR3 is TGTGCCAGCAGCACGGACAGTTCCTACGAGCAGTACTTC.